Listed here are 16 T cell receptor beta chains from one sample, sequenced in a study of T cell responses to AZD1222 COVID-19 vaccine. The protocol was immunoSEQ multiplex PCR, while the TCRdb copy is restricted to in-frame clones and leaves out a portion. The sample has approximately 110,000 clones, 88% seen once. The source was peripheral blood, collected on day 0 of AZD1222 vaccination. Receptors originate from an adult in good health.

The CDR3 loop is CASSLQGAKGYEQYF. The CDR3, as DNA: TGTGCCAGCAGTTTGCAGGGGGCGAAGGGTTACGAGCAGTACTTC. This chain connects TRBV6-2 or TRBV6-3 to TRBJ2-7, with 8 positions matching TRBD1. This CDR3 region has 15 residues. CDR1 is MNHEY, CDR2 SVGEGT, per germline. The ends lost 4 bases at V and 4 bases at J; junction bases unmatched: 9.

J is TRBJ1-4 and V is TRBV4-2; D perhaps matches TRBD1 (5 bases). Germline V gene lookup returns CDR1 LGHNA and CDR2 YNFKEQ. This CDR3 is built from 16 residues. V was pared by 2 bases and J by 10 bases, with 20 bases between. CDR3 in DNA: TGTGCCAGCAGCCAATCCTCCGGGACCCGGCCCGGAAAACTGTTTTTT. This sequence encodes CASSQSSGTRPGKLFF.

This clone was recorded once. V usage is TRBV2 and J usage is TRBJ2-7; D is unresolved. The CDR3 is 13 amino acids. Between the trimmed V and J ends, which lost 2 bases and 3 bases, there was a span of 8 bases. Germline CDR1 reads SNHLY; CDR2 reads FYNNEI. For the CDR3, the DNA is TGTGCCAGCAGTGAACCGTTCAGCTACGAGCAGTACTTC. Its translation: CASSEPFSYEQYF.

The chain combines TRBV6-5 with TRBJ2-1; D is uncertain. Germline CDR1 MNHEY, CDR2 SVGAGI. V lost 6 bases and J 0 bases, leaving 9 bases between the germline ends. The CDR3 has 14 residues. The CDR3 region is CASSPPTSYNEQFF. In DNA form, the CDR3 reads TGTGCCAGCAGCCCCCCAACCTCCTACAATGAGCAGTTCTTC.

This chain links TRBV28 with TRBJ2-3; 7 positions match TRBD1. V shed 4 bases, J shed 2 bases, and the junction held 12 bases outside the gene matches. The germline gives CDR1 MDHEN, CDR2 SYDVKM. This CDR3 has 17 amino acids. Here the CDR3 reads CASSYPMTGSDTDTQYF. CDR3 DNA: TGTGCCAGCAGTTACCCGATGACAGGGTCGGACACAGATACGCAGTATTTT.

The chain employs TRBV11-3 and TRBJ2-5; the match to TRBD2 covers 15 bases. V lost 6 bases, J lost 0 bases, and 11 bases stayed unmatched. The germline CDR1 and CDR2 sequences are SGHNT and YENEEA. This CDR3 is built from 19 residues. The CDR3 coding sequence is TGTGCCAGCAGTCCGGTCCCGGGACTAGCGGGGGGAAACCAAGAGACCCAGTACTTC. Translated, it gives CASSPVPGLAGGNQETQYF.

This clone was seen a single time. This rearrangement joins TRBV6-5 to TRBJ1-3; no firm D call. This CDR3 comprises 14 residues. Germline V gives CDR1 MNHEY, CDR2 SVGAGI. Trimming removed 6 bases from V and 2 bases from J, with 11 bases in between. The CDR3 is CASSLSGPGNTIYF. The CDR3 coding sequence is TGTGCCAGCAGCCTCTCGGGCCCTGGAAACACCATATATTTT.

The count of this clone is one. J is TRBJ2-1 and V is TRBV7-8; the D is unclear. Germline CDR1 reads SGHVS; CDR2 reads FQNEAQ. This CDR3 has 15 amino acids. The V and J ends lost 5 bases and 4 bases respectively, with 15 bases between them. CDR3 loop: CASSITARGYNEQFF. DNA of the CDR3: TGTGCCAGCAGCATAACCGCTAGAGGATACAATGAGCAGTTCTTC. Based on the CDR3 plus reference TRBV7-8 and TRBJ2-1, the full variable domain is GAGVSQSPRYKVAKRGQDVALRCDPISGHVSLFWYQQALGQGPEFLTYFQNEAQLDKSGLPSDRFFAERPEGSVSTLKIQRTQQEDSAVYLCASSITARGYNEQFFGPGTRLTVL.

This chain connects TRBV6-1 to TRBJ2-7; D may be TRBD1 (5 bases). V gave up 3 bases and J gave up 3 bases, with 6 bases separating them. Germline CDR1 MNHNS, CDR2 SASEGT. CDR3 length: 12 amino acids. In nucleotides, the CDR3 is TGTGCCAGCAGTGACCAGGGCTACGAGCAGTACTTC. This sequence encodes CASSDQGYEQYF.

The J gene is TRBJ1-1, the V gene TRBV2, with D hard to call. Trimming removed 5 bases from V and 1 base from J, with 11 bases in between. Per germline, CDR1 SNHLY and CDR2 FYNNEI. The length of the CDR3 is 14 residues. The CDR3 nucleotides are TGTGCCAGCAGTCCCCAAATACGGAACACTGAAGCTTTCTTT. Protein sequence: CASSPQIRNTEAFF. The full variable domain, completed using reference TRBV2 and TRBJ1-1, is EPEVTQTPSHQVTQMGQEVILRCVPISNHLYFYWYRQILGQKVEFLVSFYNNEISEKSEIFDDQFSVERPDGSNFTLKIRSTKLEDSAMYFCASSPQIRNTEAFFGQGTRLTVV.

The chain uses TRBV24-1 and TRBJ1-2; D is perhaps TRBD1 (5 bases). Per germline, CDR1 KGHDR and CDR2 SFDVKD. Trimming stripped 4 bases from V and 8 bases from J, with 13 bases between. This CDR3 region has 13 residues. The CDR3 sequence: CATSERDARGYTF. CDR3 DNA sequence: TGTGCCACCAGTGAGAGGGACGCCCGGGGCTACACCTTC.

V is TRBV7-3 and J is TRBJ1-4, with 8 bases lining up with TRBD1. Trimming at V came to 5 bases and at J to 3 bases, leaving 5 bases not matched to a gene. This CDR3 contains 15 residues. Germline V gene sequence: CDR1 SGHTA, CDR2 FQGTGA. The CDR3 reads CASSVTGGSNEKLFF. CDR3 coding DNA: TGTGCCAGCAGCGTCACAGGGGGGTCTAATGAAAAACTGTTTTTT.

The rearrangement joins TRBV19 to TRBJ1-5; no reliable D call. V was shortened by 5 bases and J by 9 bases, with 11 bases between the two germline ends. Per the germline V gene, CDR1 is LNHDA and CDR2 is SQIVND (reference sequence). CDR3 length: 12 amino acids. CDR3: CASSSLSSPQHF. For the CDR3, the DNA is TGTGCCAGTAGTTCGCTCTCATCGCCCCAGCATTTT.

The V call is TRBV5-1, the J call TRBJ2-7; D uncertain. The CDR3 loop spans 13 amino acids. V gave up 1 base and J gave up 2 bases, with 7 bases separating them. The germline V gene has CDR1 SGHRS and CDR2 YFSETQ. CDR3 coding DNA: TGCGCCAGCAGCTTGCCCACCCCCTACGAGCAGTACTTC. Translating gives CASSLPTPYEQYF.

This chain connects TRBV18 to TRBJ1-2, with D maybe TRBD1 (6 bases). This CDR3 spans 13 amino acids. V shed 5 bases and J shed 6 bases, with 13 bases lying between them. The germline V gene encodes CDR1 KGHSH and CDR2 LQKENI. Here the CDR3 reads CASSDQGLDGYTF. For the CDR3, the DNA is TGTGCCAGCTCAGATCAGGGGCTTGATGGCTACACCTTC.

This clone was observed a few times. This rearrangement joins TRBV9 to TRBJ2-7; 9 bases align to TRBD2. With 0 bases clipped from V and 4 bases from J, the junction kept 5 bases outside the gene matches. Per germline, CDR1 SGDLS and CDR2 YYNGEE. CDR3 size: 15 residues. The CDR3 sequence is CASSVEVAGVYEQYF. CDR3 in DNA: TGTGCCAGCAGCGTAGAGGTAGCGGGAGTATACGAGCAGTACTTC.